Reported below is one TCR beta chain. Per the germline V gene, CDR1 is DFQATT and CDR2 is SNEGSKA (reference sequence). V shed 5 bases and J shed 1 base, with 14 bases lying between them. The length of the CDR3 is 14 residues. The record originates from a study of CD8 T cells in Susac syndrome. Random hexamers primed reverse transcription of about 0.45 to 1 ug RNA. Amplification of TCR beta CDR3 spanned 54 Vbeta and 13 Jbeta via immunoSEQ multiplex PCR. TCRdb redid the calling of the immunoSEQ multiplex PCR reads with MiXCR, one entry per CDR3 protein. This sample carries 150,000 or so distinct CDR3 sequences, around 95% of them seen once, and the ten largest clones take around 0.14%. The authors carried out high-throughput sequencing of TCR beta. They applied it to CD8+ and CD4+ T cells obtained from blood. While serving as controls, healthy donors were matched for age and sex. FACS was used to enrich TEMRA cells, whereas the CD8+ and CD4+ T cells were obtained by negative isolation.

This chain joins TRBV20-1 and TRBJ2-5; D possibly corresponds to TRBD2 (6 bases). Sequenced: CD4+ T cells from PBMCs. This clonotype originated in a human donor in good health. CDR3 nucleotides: TGCAGTGCTCCCCTACCCGGGGGCCAAGAGACCCAGTACTTC. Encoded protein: CSAPLPGGQETQYF.